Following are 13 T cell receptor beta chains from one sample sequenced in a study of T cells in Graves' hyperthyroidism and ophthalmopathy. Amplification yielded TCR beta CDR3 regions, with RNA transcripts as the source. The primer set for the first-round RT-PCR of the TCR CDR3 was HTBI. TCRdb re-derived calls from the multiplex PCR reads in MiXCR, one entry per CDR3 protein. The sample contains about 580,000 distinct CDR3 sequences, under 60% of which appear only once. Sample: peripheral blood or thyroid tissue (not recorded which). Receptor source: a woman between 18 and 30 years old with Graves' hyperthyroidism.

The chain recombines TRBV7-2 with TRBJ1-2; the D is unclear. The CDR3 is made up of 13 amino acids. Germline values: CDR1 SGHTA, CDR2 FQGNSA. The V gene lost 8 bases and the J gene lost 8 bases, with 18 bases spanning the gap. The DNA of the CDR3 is TGTGCCAGCGCCCTGAGGGAGGCGGCGGGCTACACCTTC. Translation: CASALREAAGYTF.

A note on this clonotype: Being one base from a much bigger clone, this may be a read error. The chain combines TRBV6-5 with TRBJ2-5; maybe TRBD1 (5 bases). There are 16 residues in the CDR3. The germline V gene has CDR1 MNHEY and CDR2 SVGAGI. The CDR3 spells CASSYSFSGNGEAQYF. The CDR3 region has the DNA TGTGCCAGCAGTTACTCGTTCTCAGGGAACGGAGAGGCCCAGTACTTC.

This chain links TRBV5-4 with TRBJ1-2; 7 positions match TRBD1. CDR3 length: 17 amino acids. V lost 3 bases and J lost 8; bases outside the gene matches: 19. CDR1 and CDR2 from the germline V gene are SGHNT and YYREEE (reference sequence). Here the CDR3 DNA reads TGTGCCAGCAGCTATACACAGGGGATTGGCACCTTACGGGGCTACACCTTC. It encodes CASSYTQGIGTLRGYTF.

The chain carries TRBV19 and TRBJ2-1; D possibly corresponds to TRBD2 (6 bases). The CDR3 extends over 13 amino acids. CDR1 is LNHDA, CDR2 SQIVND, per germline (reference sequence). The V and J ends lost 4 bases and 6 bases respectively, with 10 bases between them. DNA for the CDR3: TGTGCCAGTAGTAGCGGGAACCTCAATGAGCAGTTCTTC. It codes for CASSSGNLNEQFF. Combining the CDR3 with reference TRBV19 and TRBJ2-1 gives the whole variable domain DGGITQSPKYLFRKEGQNVTLSCEQNLNHDAMYWYRQDPGQGLRLIYYSQIVNDFQKGDIAEGYSVSREKKESFPLTVTSAQKNPTAFYLCASSSGNLNEQFFGPGTRLTVL.

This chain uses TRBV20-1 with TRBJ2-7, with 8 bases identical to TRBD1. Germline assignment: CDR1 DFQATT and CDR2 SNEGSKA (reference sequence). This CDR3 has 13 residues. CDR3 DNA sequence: TGCCTCCTCGGGACAGGCTTGAAGTACGAGCAGTACTTC. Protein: CLLGTGLKYEQYF.

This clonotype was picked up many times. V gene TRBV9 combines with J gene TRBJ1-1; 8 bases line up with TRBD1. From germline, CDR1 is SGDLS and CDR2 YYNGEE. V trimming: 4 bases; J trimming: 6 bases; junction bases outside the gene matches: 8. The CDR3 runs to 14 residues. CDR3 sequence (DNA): TGTGCCAGCAGCATAACATCGACAGGGGCTGAAGCTTTCTTT. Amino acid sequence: CASSITSTGAEAFF.

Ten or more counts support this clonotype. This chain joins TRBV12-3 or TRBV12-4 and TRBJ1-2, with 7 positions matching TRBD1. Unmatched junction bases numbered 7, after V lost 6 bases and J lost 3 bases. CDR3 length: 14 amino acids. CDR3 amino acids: CASRSTGRDYGYTF. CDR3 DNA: TGTGCCAGCAGATCGACAGGGCGGGACTATGGCTACACCTTC.

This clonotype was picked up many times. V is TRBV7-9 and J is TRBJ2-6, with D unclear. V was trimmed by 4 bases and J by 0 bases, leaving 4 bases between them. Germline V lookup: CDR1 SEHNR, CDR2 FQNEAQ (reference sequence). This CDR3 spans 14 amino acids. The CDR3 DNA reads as TGTGCCAGCAGCTCGACCTCTGGGGCCAACGTCCTGACTTTC. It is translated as CASSSTSGANVLTF. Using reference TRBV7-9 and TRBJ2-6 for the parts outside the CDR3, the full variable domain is DTGVSQNPRHKITKRGQNVTFRCDPISEHNRLYWYRQTLGQGPEFLTYFQNEAQLEKSRLLSDRFSAERPKGSFSTLEIQRTEQGDSAMYLCASSSTSGANVLTFGAGSRLTVL.

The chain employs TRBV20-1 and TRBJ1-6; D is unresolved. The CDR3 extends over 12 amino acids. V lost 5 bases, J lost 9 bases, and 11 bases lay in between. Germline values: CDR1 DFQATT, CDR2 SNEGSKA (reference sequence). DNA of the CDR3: TGCAGTGCTCCATCCGCCAGTTCACCCCTCCACTTT. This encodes CSAPSASSPLHF.

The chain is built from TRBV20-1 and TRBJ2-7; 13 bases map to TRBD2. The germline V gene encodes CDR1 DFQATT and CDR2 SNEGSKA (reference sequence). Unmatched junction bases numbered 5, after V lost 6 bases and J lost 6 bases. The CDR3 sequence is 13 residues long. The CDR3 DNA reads TGCAGTGCGGGCGGACTAGCGGGAGTCGAGCAGTACTTC. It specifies CSAGGLAGVEQYF.

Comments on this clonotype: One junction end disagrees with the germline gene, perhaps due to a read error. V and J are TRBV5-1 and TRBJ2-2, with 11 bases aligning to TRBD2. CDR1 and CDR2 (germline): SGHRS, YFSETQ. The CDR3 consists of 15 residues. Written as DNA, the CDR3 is TGCGCCAGCAGCTCGTCGGGACTAGCGGACAATGAGCAGTTTTTT. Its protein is CASSSSGLADNEQFF. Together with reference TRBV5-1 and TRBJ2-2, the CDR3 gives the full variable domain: KAGVTQTPRYLIKTRGQQVTLSCSPISGHRSVSWYQQTPGQGLQFLFEYFSETQRNKGNFPGRFSGRQFSNSRSEMNVSTLELGDSALYLCASSSSGLADNEQFFGEGSRLTVL.

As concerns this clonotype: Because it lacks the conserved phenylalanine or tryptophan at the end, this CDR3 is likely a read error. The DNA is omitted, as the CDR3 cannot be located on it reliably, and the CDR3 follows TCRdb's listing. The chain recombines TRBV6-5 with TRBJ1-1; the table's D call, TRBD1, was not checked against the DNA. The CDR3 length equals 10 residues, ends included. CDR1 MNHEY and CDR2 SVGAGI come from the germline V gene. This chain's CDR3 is CASSYSDSYY.

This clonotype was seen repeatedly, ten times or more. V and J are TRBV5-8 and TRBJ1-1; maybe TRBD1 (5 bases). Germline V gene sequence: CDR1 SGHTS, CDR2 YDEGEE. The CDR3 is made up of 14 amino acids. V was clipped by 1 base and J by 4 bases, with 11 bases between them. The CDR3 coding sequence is TGTGCCAGCAGCTTGCGGCAGGGTGGCACTGAAGCTTTCTTT. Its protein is CASSLRQGGTEAFF. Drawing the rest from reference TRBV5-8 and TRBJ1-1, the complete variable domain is EAGVTQSPTHLIKTRGQQATLRCSPISGHTSVYWYQQALGLGLQFLLWYDEGEERNRGNFPPRFSGRQFPNYSSELNVNALELEDSALYLCASSLRQGGTEAFFGQGTRLTVV.